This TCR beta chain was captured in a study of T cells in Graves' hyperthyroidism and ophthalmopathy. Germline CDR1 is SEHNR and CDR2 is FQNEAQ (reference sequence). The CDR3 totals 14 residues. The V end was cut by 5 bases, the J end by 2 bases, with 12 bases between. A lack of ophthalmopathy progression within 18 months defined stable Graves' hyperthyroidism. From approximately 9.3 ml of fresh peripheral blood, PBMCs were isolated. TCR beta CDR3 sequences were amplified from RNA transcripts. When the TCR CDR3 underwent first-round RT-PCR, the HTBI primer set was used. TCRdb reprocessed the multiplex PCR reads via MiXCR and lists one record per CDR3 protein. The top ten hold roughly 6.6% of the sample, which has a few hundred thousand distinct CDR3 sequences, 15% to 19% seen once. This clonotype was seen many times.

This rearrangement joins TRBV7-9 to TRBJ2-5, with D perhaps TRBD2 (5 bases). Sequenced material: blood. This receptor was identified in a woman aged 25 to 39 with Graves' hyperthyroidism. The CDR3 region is CASSMVRGQETQYF. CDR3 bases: TGTGCCAGCAGCATGGTCCGGGGTCAAGAGACCCAGTACTTC.